This T cell receptor beta chain derives from a study of blood T cell repertoires in COVID-19. Background on the study: Nucleic acid was either cDNA or gDNA, and it came from T cells, B-cell-depleted T cells, or PBMCs.

The CDR3 sequence is 14 residues long. The ends were cut back, 0 bases at V and 0 bases at J, with 6 bases in the middle. Germline lookup yields CDR1 SGHRS and CDR2 YFSETQ. Authors' processing steps: Reference gene primers were amplified, and this amplification served to estimate nucleated cell counts. Clones were read by immunoSEQ multiplex PCR, and TCRdb kept only the in-frame ones, dropping some. D and trimming come from the DNA, and the V and J calls and clone size come from that table. Of 90,000 to 150,000 clones listed, more than 85% were seen once; the top ten hold about a fifth. The sequence came from a human donor with acute or convalescent COVID-19. The donor label of this sample is uncertain. The rearrangement links TRBV5-1 to TRBJ2-5; no reliable D call. Sequencing used peripheral blood. CDR3 region: CASSLASYQETQYF. CDR3 bases: TGCGCCAGCAGCTTGGCCAGTTACCAAGAGACCCAGTACTTC.